Listed below are T cell receptor beta chains from one sample, sequenced in a study of blood T cells in healthy people across ages. TCRdb fed the 5' RACE reads into MiXCR, producing one record per CDR3 protein. The table lists 1,800,000 or so distinct CDR3 sequences, about 39% of them singletons. The sample consisted of blood. Every receptor here comes from a human donor in good health. Each CDR3 is given with its conserved first and last residue. The D gene is left open where the match is weak. Only part of the rows carry a size: once, few, many, or a class if the clone is expanded.

cdr3_aa cdr3_nt cdr3_length v_call clone_size d_call j_call
CASSSTGFFGETQYF TGTGCCAGCAGCTCCACAGGGTTTTTCGGAGAGACCCAGTACTTC 15 TRBV7-3 few . TRBJ2-5
CSAQRAARTGELFF TGCAGCGCCCAAAGGGCAGCCCGCACCGGGGAGCTGTTTTTT 14 TRBV29-1 . . TRBJ2-2
CASYTGPYEQYF TGCGCCAGCTATACAGGTCCCTACGAGCAGTACTTC 12 TRBV5-1 . . TRBJ2-7
CSVLSRRAGSEAFF TGCAGTGTCCTTTCAAGACGGGCAGGCTCTGAAGCTTTCTTT 14 TRBV20-1 . . TRBJ1-1
CASSRFRATNEKLFF TGTGCCAGCAGTCGCTTCCGGGCAACTAATGAAAAACTGTTTTTT 15 TRBV12-3/TRBV12-4 . . TRBJ1-4
CASSWTLGYGYTF TGTGCCAGCTCCTGGACTTTGGGCTATGGCTACACCTTC 13 TRBV12-3/TRBV12-4 . . TRBJ1-2
CASSWYPGQGNNEQFF TGCGCCAGCAGCTGGTACCCGGGACAGGGGAACAATGAGCAGTTCTTC 16 TRBV5-1 . TRBD1 TRBJ2-1
CSATTGGRDIQYF TGCAGTGCTACCACAGGGGGCAGGGACATTCAGTACTTC 13 TRBV20-1 . TRBD1 TRBJ2-4
CASSPADSYNEQFF TGCGCCAGCAGCCCAGCAGACAGTTACAATGAGCAGTTCTTC 14 TRBV5-1 . . TRBJ2-1
CASREGVSTSGNIQYF TGCGCCAGCAGAGAGGGGGTGTCGACCAGCGGCAACATTCAGTACTTC 16 TRBV5-1 . . TRBJ2-4
CASSYRGGRNQPQHF TGTGCCAGCAGTTATCGGGGGGGCAGGAATCAGCCCCAGCATTTT 15 TRBV6-2/TRBV6-3 few . TRBJ1-5
CATSRDGFTYEQYF TGTGCCACCAGCAGAGATGGGTTTACCTACGAGCAGTACTTC 14 TRBV15 few . TRBJ2-7
CASSYDFVTQYF TGTGCCAGCAGTTATGACTTCGTCACGCAGTATTTT 12 TRBV12-3/TRBV12-4 . . TRBJ2-3
CASRRRPGAFSSYNEQFF TGTGCCAGCAGACGTAGACCAGGGGCGTTTAGCTCCTACAATGAGCAGTTCTTC 18 TRBV6-2/TRBV6-3 . . TRBJ2-1
CSVCRDTGLDTQYF TGCAGCGTATGCCGGGACACAGGTTTGGATACGCAGTATTTT 14 TRBV29-1 few . TRBJ2-3
CASRSTGVNQPQHF TGTGCCAGCAGAAGTACAGGGGTCAATCAGCCCCAGCATTTT 14 TRBV6-1 . TRBD1 TRBJ1-5
CASSRQGEDIGQYF TGTGCCAGCAGCCGACAGGGGGAAGACATCGGGCAGTACTTC 14 TRBV7-9 . TRBD1 TRBJ2-7
CASSQTIAGGIRGENIQYF TGCGCCAGCAGCCAAACCATAGCGGGGGGCATTCGAGGCGAAAACATTCAGTACTTC 19 TRBV4-3 few TRBD2 TRBJ2-4
CASSLFLGGGRTQYF TGTGCCAGCAGCCTATTTTTGGGTGGCGGGAGAACGCAGTATTTT 15 TRBV3-1 few TRBD2 TRBJ2-3
CASSEGARDTQYF TGTGCCAGCAGTGAGGGGGCGCGGGATACGCAGTATTTT 13 TRBV7-3 . TRBD1 TRBJ2-3
CSVVRLRHGYTF TGCAGCGTTGTCAGGCTTCGACATGGCTACACCTTC 12 TRBV29-1 few . TRBJ1-2
CASSIRGLQETQYF TGTGCCAGTAGTATCCGGGGGCTCCAAGAGACCCAGTACTTC 14 TRBV19 few . TRBJ2-5
CASMGDRGYEQYF TGCGCCAGCATGGGGGACAGGGGATACGAGCAGTACTTC 13 TRBV5-1 few TRBD1 TRBJ2-7
CASSHPSTPYLATDHNEQFF TGCGCCAGCAGCCATCCCTCTACCCCATACCTAGCGACTGATCACAATGAGCAGTTCTTC 20 TRBV4-1 few . TRBJ2-1
CAGSRGTGGLSYEQYF TGTGCCGGCAGCCGCGGGACAGGGGGCTTGTCCTACGAGCAGTACTTC 16 TRBV25-1 . TRBD1 TRBJ2-7
CARILGGVFIENGYTF TGTGCCAGGATACTAGGGGGTGTCTTTATCGAGAATGGCTACACCTTC 16 TRBV9 . . TRBJ1-2
CASSLVSGQGEKLFF TGCGCCAGCAGCTTGGTCTCTGGGCAAGGGGAAAAACTGTTTTTT 15 TRBV5-1 . . TRBJ1-4
CASSSPRAGTDTQYF TGTGCCAGCAGCTCCCCCCGGGCAGGAACAGATACGCAGTATTTT 15 TRBV14 . . TRBJ2-3
CAGSPPTDEQYF TGTGCCGGCAGCCCGCCAACGGACGAGCAGTACTTC 12 TRBV7-9 . . TRBJ2-7
CASSLSGFSGYTF TGCGCCAGCAGCTTGTCAGGGTTTAGTGGCTACACCTTC 13 TRBV5-1 once . TRBJ1-2
CASSLSGGIVYEQYF TGTGCCAGCAGCTTGAGCGGGGGAATTGTATACGAGCAGTACTTC 15 TRBV7-6 . TRBD2 TRBJ2-7
CATSRDFWTFSHTDTQYF TGTGCCACCAGCAGAGATTTTTGGACCTTCTCTCACACAGATACGCAGTATTTT 18 TRBV15 few . TRBJ2-3
CASRAQGADYGYTF TGTGCCAGCAGGGCTCAGGGGGCAGACTATGGCTACACCTTC 14 TRBV3-1 . TRBD1 TRBJ1-2
CSVGTGVDYGYTF TGCAGCGTAGGGACAGGGGTTGACTATGGCTACACCTTC 13 TRBV29-1 . TRBD1 TRBJ1-2
CSVDRPNGETQYF TGCAGCGTTGACCGCCCGAATGGGGAGACCCAGTACTTC 13 TRBV29-1 . . TRBJ2-5
CASAQTGGGGYGYTF TGTGCCAGCGCACAAACAGGGGGCGGGGGCTATGGCTACACCTTC 15 TRBV12-3/TRBV12-4 . TRBD1 TRBJ1-2
CASSQGVTANVRTF TGCGCCAGCAGCCAAGGGGTGACGGCCAACGTCCGGACTTTC 14 TRBV4-3 . . TRBJ2-6
CASSSTGVQEGAFF TGCGCCAGCAGCTCCACGGGGGTCCAGGAGGGAGCTTTCTTT 14 TRBV4-1 . . TRBJ1-1
CASSLRAQAVYEQYF TGTGCCAGCAGCTTAAGGGCGCAGGCGGTCTACGAGCAGTACTTC 15 TRBV7-2 . . TRBJ2-7
CASSQDRAIGTGELFF TGCGCCAGCAGCCAAGACAGGGCCATTGGGACCGGGGAGCTGTTTTTT 16 TRBV4-1 . . TRBJ2-2
CSASSREQYF TGCAGTGCTAGCTCCAGGGAGCAGTACTTC 10 TRBV20-1 few . TRBJ2-7
CASSLRSGGPYNEQFF TGTGCCAGCAGCTTAAGATCGGGGGGCCCCTACAATGAGCAGTTCTTC 16 TRBV7-2 few . TRBJ2-1
CASSFAGTEEEKLFF TGCGCCAGCAGCTTCGCCGGGACGGAGGAGGAAAAACTGTTTTTT 15 TRBV5-1 . . TRBJ1-4
CASSWGALSNEKLFF TGCGCCAGCAGCTGGGGAGCTCTGAGTAATGAAAAACTGTTTTTT 15 TRBV5-1 few . TRBJ1-4